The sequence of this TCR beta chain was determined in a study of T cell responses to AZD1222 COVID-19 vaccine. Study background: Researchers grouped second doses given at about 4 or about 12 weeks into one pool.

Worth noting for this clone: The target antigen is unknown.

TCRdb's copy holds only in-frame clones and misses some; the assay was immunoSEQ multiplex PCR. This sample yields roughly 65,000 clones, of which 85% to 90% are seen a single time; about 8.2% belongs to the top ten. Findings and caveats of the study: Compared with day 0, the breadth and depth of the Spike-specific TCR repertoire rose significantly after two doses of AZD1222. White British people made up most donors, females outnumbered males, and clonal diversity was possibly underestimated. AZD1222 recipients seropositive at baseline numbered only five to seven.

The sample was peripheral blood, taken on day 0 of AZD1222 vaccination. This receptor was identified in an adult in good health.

The CDR3 sequence: CASSWEGTSYNEQFF. The CDR3, as DNA: TGTGCCAGCAGTTGGGAGGGTACGTCCTACAATGAGCAGTTCTTC. J is TRBJ2-1 and V is TRBV6-5; 7 nucleotides match TRBD2. Germline CDR1 MNHEY, CDR2 SVGAGI. The J segment lost 1 base and the V segment lost 4 bases, leaving 4 bases of the junction unmatched. The CDR3 has 15 amino acids.